Listed below are T cell receptor beta chains from one sample, sequenced in a study of response to subunit inactivated influenza vaccine. TCRdb called the RT-PCR reads again in MiXCR, with one record for every CDR3 protein. The profile covers around 540,000 distinct CDR3 sequences, with about 12% appearing a single time and 10% taken by the ten largest. The sequencing here drew on PBMCs from blood, taken on the day of vaccination. The receptors come from a man aged 50-59 years who received an inactivated influenza vaccine. Each CDR3 is given with its conserved first and last residue. D genes are given only for firm matches. For some rows the clone size is stated as once, few or many, or as a class when expanded; others skip it.

v_call,clone_size,j_call,d_call,cdr3_nt,cdr3_aa
TRBV28,NA,TRBJ2-3,NA,TGTGCCAGCAGTTTATTTAGGGCAGGGGCCGCAGATACGCAGTATTTT,CASSLFRAGAADTQYF
TRBV18,few,TRBJ2-2,NA,TGTGCCAGCCGAGACCTGACGGGAACCGGGGAGCTGTTTTTT,CASRDLTGTGELFF
TRBV24-1,many,TRBJ2-2,NA,TGTGCCACCAGTGAAGGGCGAGGGGCACCCGGGGAGCTGTTTTTT,CATSEGRGAPGELFF
TRBV11-2,NA,TRBJ2-1,NA,TGTGCCAGCAGCCAATGGACAGGGCCTAGCGGATACAATGAGCAGTTCTTC,CASSQWTGPSGYNEQFF
TRBV9,few,TRBJ2-7,TRBD2,TGTGCCAGCAGCGTAGGGCGGGGGTCGGGGTACGAGCAGTACTTC,CASSVGRGSGYEQYF
TRBV5-1,few,TRBJ2-5,NA,TGCGCCAGCAGGTTTCGAAGCGAGTGGGAGACCCAGTACTTC,CASRFRSEWETQYF
TRBV6-5,few,TRBJ2-7,NA,TGTGCCAGCAGTTACCGAGGCGCCTACGAGCAGTACTTC,CASSYRGAYEQYF
TRBV27,few,TRBJ2-3,TRBD2,TGTGCCAGCAGTTCACCGACTAGCGGAGGGATGGATACGCAGTATTTT,CASSSPTSGGMDTQYF
TRBV12-3/TRBV12-4,NA,TRBJ2-3,NA,TGTGCCAGCAGTCCCCGGTTGGCGGGGAGTTGGACAGATACGCAGTATTTT,CASSPRLAGSWTDTQYF
TRBV20-1,many,TRBJ2-1,NA,TGCAGCGCAACCCCCGCGGTGGCGGGATCAGAGCAGTTCTTC,CSATPAVAGSEQFF
TRBV20-1,few,TRBJ2-3,NA,TGCAGTGCTTGTCCGGGCCCCACAGATACGCAGTATTTT,CSACPGPTDTQYF
TRBV7-2,NA,TRBJ2-7,TRBD2,TGTGCCAGCAGCTCCCTCGGACTAGCGGGAGTTGGTGAGCAGTACTTC,CASSSLGLAGVGEQYF
TRBV7-2,NA,TRBJ1-2,NA,TGTGCCAGCAGCTTAGTTGACGTCGGCGGCTACACCTTC,CASSLVDVGGYTF
TRBV4-3,NA,TRBJ2-7,NA,TGCGCCAGCAGCCAAGACTGGGGTCCGATCTACGAGCAGTACTTC,CASSQDWGPIYEQYF
TRBV4-1,few,TRBJ2-2,NA,TGCGCCAGCAGCCAAGCCCAGTCGAACACCGGGGAGCTGTTTTTT,CASSQAQSNTGELFF
TRBV7-9,NA,TRBJ1-2,NA,TGTGCCAGCAGCTTATCTCTACGGGAGGGGACTTACACCTTC,CASSLSLREGTYTF
TRBV12-3/TRBV12-4,NA,TRBJ2-2,TRBD1,TGTGCCAGCAGTTTAGACAGGGGTATCAACACCGGGGAGCTGTTTTTT,CASSLDRGINTGELFF
TRBV7-9,many,TRBJ1-2,NA,TGTGCCAGCAGGCGGACGGAGAACTATGGCTACACCTTC,CASRRTENYGYTF
TRBV7-9,few,TRBJ2-5,TRBD2,TGTGCCAGCAGCTCCCTCCCGGGACTAGCGGGTGAAAAGACCCAGTACTTC,CASSSLPGLAGEKTQYF
TRBV7-6,few,TRBJ2-7,NA,TGTGCCAGCAGCTTAGCGTTTGGGGCGCGGTACGAGCAGTACTTC,CASSLAFGARYEQYF
TRBV7-6,NA,TRBJ2-7,NA,TGTGCCAGCAGCCTCTTCCCGGTTGCCAGGGACTACGAGCAGTACTTC,CASSLFPVARDYEQYF
TRBV12-3/TRBV12-4,many,TRBJ1-3,NA,TGTGCCAGCAGGCGGGACACCCACTCTGGAAACACCATATATTTT,CASRRDTHSGNTIYF
TRBV28,NA,TRBJ1-5,NA,TGTGCCAGCATCCCCTTGGGGGCGCGGGTCAGCCAGCATTTT,CASIPLGARVSQHF
TRBV7-9,NA,TRBJ2-1,NA,TGTGCCAGCAGCTTCAGTTTTGAGCAGTTCTTC,CASSFSFEQFF
TRBV2,NA,TRBJ2-5,TRBD2,TGTGCCAACAGCCGTTCCGGGGGGATCAGGGAGACCCAGTACTTC,CANSRSGGIRETQYF
TRBV5-1,NA,TRBJ1-2,TRBD1,TGCGCCAGCAGCTCGCAACCGGGACAGAACTATGGCTACACCTTC,CASSSQPGQNYGYTF
TRBV12-3/TRBV12-4,few,TRBJ2-5,NA,TGTGCCAGCAGTTCCGCCGGGGAAGGGACCCAGTACTTC,CASSSAGEGTQYF
TRBV5-1,few,TRBJ1-4,NA,TGCGCCAGCAGCTTGGGACCCTCCGGGACCGCGGCTGAAAAACTGTTTTTT,CASSLGPSGTAAEKLFF
TRBV29-1,many,TRBJ2-3,NA,TGCAGCGTTCGAGGGGGGGGGGCCCTCACAGATACGCAGTATTTT,CSVRGGGALTDTQYF
TRBV7-9,many,TRBJ2-1,TRBD2,TGTGCCAGCAGCTGGCAGACTAGCGGGGCAAACAATGAGCAGTTCTTC,CASSWQTSGANNEQFF
TRBV6-1,many,TRBJ1-5,NA,TGTGCCAGCAACTCGCAGGGTTGGAATCAGCCCCAGCATTTT,CASNSQGWNQPQHF
TRBV28,many,TRBJ1-6,NA,TGTGCCAGCACTGTTGGGAGCTCCTATAATTCACCCCTCCACTTT,CASTVGSSYNSPLHF
TRBV7-6,few,TRBJ2-1,TRBD2,TGTGCCAGCAGCCCTACTGTGGCGGGGGGCCATGGCAATGAGCAGTTCTTC,CASSPTVAGGHGNEQFF
TRBV4-2,few,TRBJ2-1,NA,TGTGCCAGCAGCGGGGGGGCCAGCAATGAGCAGTTCTTC,CASSGGASNEQFF
TRBV20-1,NA,TRBJ2-1,NA,TGCAGTGCTATCGCGACCCGCGCAGGGGAAAACAATGAGCAGTTCTTC,CSAIATRAGENNEQFF
TRBV12-3/TRBV12-4,many,TRBJ2-5,TRBD1,TGTGCCAGCAGTTTACATTTGGGACAGGTAGCAGAGACCCAGTACTTC,CASSLHLGQVAETQYF
TRBV7-2,NA,TRBJ2-1,NA,TGTGCCAGCAGCTTAGAACCCAGGGCAGGGGAGCAGTTCTTC,CASSLEPRAGEQFF
TRBV6-5,NA,TRBJ2-7,NA,TGTGCCAGCAGTTACTCCATCGGGATGAGCTCCTACGAGCAGTACTTC,CASSYSIGMSSYEQYF
TRBV9,few,TRBJ2-7,NA,TGTGCCAGCAGCGTAGCTCTCAGCGGGGAGCAGTACTTC,CASSVALSGEQYF
TRBV20-1,few,TRBJ2-5,TRBD2,TGCAGTGCTAGTCTAGCGGCGAGATCGGAGACCCAGTACTTC,CSASLAARSETQYF
TRBV9,NA,TRBJ2-2,TRBD1,TGTGCCAGCAGCGGATACAGGGGAATGGGCACCGGGGAGCTGTTTTTT,CASSGYRGMGTGELFF
TRBV29-1,many,TRBJ2-7,NA,TGCAGCGTTGAGCGCGAGGACGAGCAGTACTTC,CSVEREDEQYF